These T cell receptor beta chains were read from a single sample in a study of shared clonotypes between healthy human individuals. The repertoire was sequenced with immunoSEQ multiplex PCR; TCRdb's copy has only in-frame clones and lacks some. This table holds hundreds of thousands of clones, 75% to 85% found once. The specimen was PBMCs. The receptors were gathered from a woman aged 40 to 49 in good health. Some clones in this sample may be carry-over from other donors' samples. The CDR3 runs from the conserved cysteine through the conserved F or W. D genes are given only for firm matches. Clone size, where shown, is once, few, many, or a class for clones that have expanded.

d_gene: TRBD2
j_gene: TRBJ2-3
v_gene: TRBV5-4
abundance: NA
CDR3nt: TGTGCCAGCAGCTTGAGGGGGGGGGCCGTGACTAGCGGGCTCACAGATACGCAGTATTTT
CDR3aa: CASSLRGGAVTSGLTDTQYF

d_gene: NA
j_gene: TRBJ1-1
v_gene: TRBV2
abundance: NA
CDR3nt: TGTGCCAGCAGTGAAGCGGAAGCTGAAGCTTTCTTT
CDR3aa: CASSEAEAEAFF

d_gene: NA
j_gene: TRBJ1-1
v_gene: TRBV2
abundance: NA
CDR3nt: TGTGCCAGCTGTTACAGGCCGAACACTGAAGCTTTCTTT
CDR3aa: CASCYRPNTEAFF

d_gene: NA
j_gene: TRBJ2-7
v_gene: TRBV4-3
abundance: NA
CDR3nt: TGCGCCAGCAGCCCGGACAGAAACTACGAGCAGTACTTT
CDR3aa: CASSPDRNYEQYF

d_gene: NA
j_gene: TRBJ1-5
v_gene: TRBV5-1
abundance: NA
CDR3nt: TGCGCCAGCAGCTTTGAGGGAGGTCGACAGCCCCAGCATTTT
CDR3aa: CASSFEGGRQPQHF

d_gene: NA
j_gene: TRBJ2-7
v_gene: TRBV30
abundance: NA
CDR3nt: TGTGCCTGGAGCGGCCACGAGCAGTACTTC
CDR3aa: CAWSGHEQYF

d_gene: NA
j_gene: TRBJ2-6
v_gene: TRBV2
abundance: NA
CDR3nt: TGTGCCAGCAGCTGGGCCGACTCTGGGGCCAACGTCCTGACTTTC
CDR3aa: CASSWADSGANVLTF

d_gene: NA
j_gene: TRBJ2-1
v_gene: TRBV18
abundance: NA
CDR3nt: TGTGCCAGCTCACCGAAGGGACGGGGTGAGCAGTTCTTC
CDR3aa: CASSPKGRGEQFF

d_gene: TRBD1
j_gene: TRBJ2-5
v_gene: TRBV5-4
abundance: NA
CDR3nt: TGTGCCAGCAGCTGGCCGACAGGGGGCATAGAGACCCAGTACTTC
CDR3aa: CASSWPTGGIETQYF

d_gene: NA
j_gene: TRBJ2-7
v_gene: TRBV2
abundance: NA
CDR3nt: TGTGCCAGCACTCCTAGCGAGTCCTACGAGCAGTACTTC
CDR3aa: CASTPSESYEQYF

d_gene: NA
j_gene: TRBJ2-2
v_gene: TRBV13
abundance: once
CDR3nt: TGTGCCAGCAGCTTAGAGCTGGGAACGAACACCGGGGAGCTGTTTTTT
CDR3aa: CASSLELGTNTGELFF

d_gene: NA
j_gene: TRBJ2-5
v_gene: TRBV30
abundance: NA
CDR3nt: TGTGCCTGGAAACAGGGTTTGGGGGTCTACCAAGAGACCCAGTACTTC
CDR3aa: CAWKQGLGVYQETQYF

d_gene: TRBD2
j_gene: TRBJ2-1
v_gene: TRBV19
abundance: NA
CDR3nt: TGTGCCAGTAGTCCCCGGGGCAGGGTAGTTCCAGCGGGAGAGTACAATGAGCAGTTCTTC
CDR3aa: CASSPRGRVVPAGEYNEQFF

d_gene: NA
j_gene: TRBJ1-1
v_gene: TRBV29-1
abundance: NA
CDR3nt: TGCAGCGTTGGGGACACGGCGGGAACTGAAGCTTTCTTT
CDR3aa: CSVGDTAGTEAFF

d_gene: TRBD1
j_gene: TRBJ1-4
v_gene: TRBV18
abundance: NA
CDR3nt: TGTGCCAGCTCACCGGGACAGGGAGTTGAAAAACTGTTTTTT
CDR3aa: CASSPGQGVEKLFF

d_gene: TRBD2
j_gene: TRBJ2-7
v_gene: TRBV7-2
abundance: NA
CDR3nt: TGTGCCAGCAGCTTGGCTAGCGGGACATACGAGCAGTACTTC
CDR3aa: CASSLASGTYEQYF

d_gene: TRBD1
j_gene: TRBJ2-7
v_gene: TRBV11-2
abundance: many
CDR3nt: TGTGCCAGCAGCAAGGACAGGGCGATCTACGAGCAGTACTTC
CDR3aa: CASSKDRAIYEQYF

d_gene: TRBD2
j_gene: TRBJ2-7
v_gene: TRBV15
abundance: NA
CDR3nt: TGTGCCACCAGCAGAGAAGCGGGAGACCGTCCCCCCTACGAGCAGTACTTC
CDR3aa: CATSREAGDRPPYEQYF

d_gene: NA
j_gene: TRBJ2-4
v_gene: TRBV7-8
abundance: NA
CDR3nt: TGTGCCAGCAGCTTATTCGGCGCAGGGCCCACAAACATTCAGTACTTC
CDR3aa: CASSLFGAGPTNIQYF

d_gene: NA
j_gene: TRBJ1-4
v_gene: TRBV6-5
abundance: few
CDR3nt: TGTGCCAGCATGCAGGGCTCTAATGAAAAACTGTTTTTT
CDR3aa: CASMQGSNEKLFF

d_gene: TRBD1
j_gene: TRBJ2-1
v_gene: TRBV9
abundance: few
CDR3nt: TGTGCCAGCAGCCCCCTTAGGGGGACAGGGGTGATGGGGGAGCAGTTCTTC
CDR3aa: CASSPLRGTGVMGEQFF

d_gene: NA
j_gene: TRBJ1-3
v_gene: TRBV12-2
abundance: NA
CDR3nt: TGTGCAAGTCGCTTCGTCCCGGGACAGGGGAGCCTTTATTTT
CDR3aa: CASRFVPGQGSLYF

d_gene: TRBD1
j_gene: TRBJ1-1
v_gene: TRBV30
abundance: NA
CDR3nt: TGTGCCTGGAGCCGGACAGGGAACACTGAAGCTTTCTTT
CDR3aa: CAWSRTGNTEAFF

d_gene: TRBD2
j_gene: TRBJ2-2
v_gene: TRBV7-3
abundance: NA
CDR3nt: TGTGCCAGCAAACTAGCGGGAGGGGCGAACACCGGGGAGCTGTTTTTT
CDR3aa: CASKLAGGANTGELFF

d_gene: NA
j_gene: TRBJ2-1
v_gene: TRBV11-2
abundance: NA
CDR3nt: TGTGCCAGCAGCGGCTTGGTAGGGGCGCAGTTCTTC
CDR3aa: CASSGLVGAQFF

d_gene: NA
j_gene: TRBJ2-7
v_gene: TRBV7-2
abundance: NA
CDR3nt: TGTGCCAGCAGCTTAGCGGGAGGCTCCTACGAGCAGTACTTC
CDR3aa: CASSLAGGSYEQYF

d_gene: TRBD2
j_gene: TRBJ2-3
v_gene: TRBV5-4
abundance: once
CDR3nt: TGTGCCAGCACCGCAGCGGGAGCCAGGAGCACAGATACGCAGTATTTT
CDR3aa: CASTAAGARSTDTQYF

d_gene: TRBD1
j_gene: TRBJ2-7
v_gene: TRBV6-1
abundance: many
CDR3nt: TGTGCCAGCAGTCTACAGGGGGCGCTCAACGAGCAGTACTTC
CDR3aa: CASSLQGALNEQYF

d_gene: NA
j_gene: TRBJ1-5
v_gene: TRBV5-6
abundance: NA
CDR3nt: TGTGCCAGCAGCATGACAGGAACGGAGCCCCAGCATTTT
CDR3aa: CASSMTGTEPQHF

d_gene: NA
j_gene: TRBJ2-7
v_gene: TRBV13
abundance: NA
CDR3nt: TGTGCCAGCAGCGGACCCTACGAGCAGTACTTC
CDR3aa: CASSGPYEQYF

d_gene: TRBD1
j_gene: TRBJ1-4
v_gene: TRBV30
abundance: few
CDR3nt: TGTGCCTGGAGTGGAGCAGGGGGCGCTAATGAAAAACTGTTTTTT
CDR3aa: CAWSGAGGANEKLFF

d_gene: TRBD1
j_gene: TRBJ2-7
v_gene: TRBV18
abundance: NA
CDR3nt: TGTGCCAGCTCACCTATAGGGGACAGCCTCTACGAGCAGTACTTC
CDR3aa: CASSPIGDSLYEQYF

d_gene: NA
j_gene: TRBJ2-3
v_gene: TRBV9
abundance: NA
CDR3nt: TGTGCCAGCAGCTTTGACCGGGGCACAGATACGCAGTATTTT
CDR3aa: CASSFDRGTDTQYF

d_gene: TRBD1
j_gene: TRBJ1-3
v_gene: TRBV6-1
abundance: once
CDR3nt: TGTGCCAGCAGACTACAGGGGAGCTCTGGAAACACCATATATTTT
CDR3aa: CASRLQGSSGNTIYF

d_gene: TRBD2
j_gene: TRBJ2-7
v_gene: TRBV7-2
abundance: NA
CDR3nt: TGTGCCAGCAGCACCACTAGCGGGGATTACGAGCAGTACTTC
CDR3aa: CASSTTSGDYEQYF

d_gene: TRBD1
j_gene: TRBJ2-7
v_gene: TRBV6-5
abundance: NA
CDR3nt: TGTGCCAGCACAAACGACAGGGTCCCCTACGAGCAGTACTTC
CDR3aa: CASTNDRVPYEQYF

d_gene: TRBD2
j_gene: TRBJ2-7
v_gene: TRBV9
abundance: NA
CDR3nt: TGTGCCAGCAGCGTAGGGCTAGCGGGGGAGCAGTACTTC
CDR3aa: CASSVGLAGEQYF

d_gene: NA
j_gene: TRBJ2-7
v_gene: TRBV4-2
abundance: NA
CDR3nt: TGTGCCAGCAGCCAAGGGACGGACGGGAGCTACGAGCAGTACTTC
CDR3aa: CASSQGTDGSYEQYF

d_gene: NA
j_gene: TRBJ2-1
v_gene: TRBV11-2
abundance: NA
CDR3nt: TGTGCCAGCAGACCCCCGGGTTTTAGGGCCTACAATGAGCAGTTCTTC
CDR3aa: CASRPPGFRAYNEQFF

d_gene: NA
j_gene: TRBJ2-1
v_gene: TRBV18
abundance: NA
CDR3nt: TGTGCCAGCTCACCATCCGGGACTCCCTCCTACAATGAGCAGTTCTTC
CDR3aa: CASSPSGTPSYNEQFF

d_gene: TRBD1
j_gene: TRBJ1-4
v_gene: TRBV6-5
abundance: NA
CDR3nt: TGTGCCAGCAGTCCCCAGGGGGCGGCTAATGAAAAACTGTTTTTT
CDR3aa: CASSPQGAANEKLFF

d_gene: TRBD2
j_gene: TRBJ2-1
v_gene: TRBV28
abundance: NA
CDR3nt: TGTGCCAGTCGCCGGGGGGGCTACAATGAGCAGTTCTTC
CDR3aa: CASRRGGYNEQFF

d_gene: TRBD1
j_gene: TRBJ1-1
v_gene: TRBV6-1
abundance: NA
CDR3nt: TGTGCCAGCAGTGAAGCATACAGGGGGGTTGAAGCTTTCTTT
CDR3aa: CASSEAYRGVEAFF

d_gene: NA
j_gene: TRBJ1-1
v_gene: TRBV7-8
abundance: NA
CDR3nt: TGTGCCAGCAGCGCCGGAGCAGCCTTTGGGACTGAAGCTTTCTTT
CDR3aa: CASSAGAAFGTEAFF

d_gene: NA
j_gene: TRBJ2-3
v_gene: TRBV11-2
abundance: NA
CDR3nt: TGTGCCAGCAGCTTAGTTGCGGGGCCACCGCACACAGATACGCAGTATTTT
CDR3aa: CASSLVAGPPHTDTQYF

d_gene: NA
j_gene: TRBJ2-5
v_gene: TRBV5-4
abundance: NA
CDR3nt: TGTGCCAGCAGCTTGGACCCGGGGCAGGAACAAGAGACCCAGTACTTC
CDR3aa: CASSLDPGQEQETQYF

d_gene: NA
j_gene: TRBJ1-1
v_gene: TRBV6-5
abundance: NA
CDR3nt: TGTGCCAGCACCATTGAGAAGAACACTGAAGCTTTCTTT
CDR3aa: CASTIEKNTEAFF

d_gene: TRBD2
j_gene: TRBJ2-3
v_gene: TRBV28
abundance: NA
CDR3nt: TGTGCCAGCAGTTTCGGGGGACTAGCCAAATGGCAGTATTTT
CDR3aa: CASSFGGLAKWQYF

d_gene: NA
j_gene: TRBJ1-2
v_gene: TRBV30
abundance: many
CDR3nt: TGTGCCTGGAGTCGGCAGGAAACCGGGGGCTACACCTTC
CDR3aa: CAWSRQETGGYTF

d_gene: NA
j_gene: TRBJ2-7
v_gene: TRBV18
abundance: NA
CDR3nt: TGTGCCAGCTCGCGGGACAGCATCTACGAGCAGTACTTC
CDR3aa: CASSRDSIYEQYF

d_gene: NA
j_gene: TRBJ1-2
v_gene: TRBV6-6
abundance: NA
CDR3nt: TGTGCCAGCACCCCTGAGGGGCGTGGTGGTGGCTACACCTTC
CDR3aa: CASTPEGRGGGYTF

d_gene: TRBD1
j_gene: TRBJ2-7
v_gene: TRBV19
abundance: NA
CDR3nt: TGTGCCAGTAGTCCCAGCAAAGGACAGGGGGCCTACGAGCAGTACTTC
CDR3aa: CASSPSKGQGAYEQYF

d_gene: NA
j_gene: TRBJ2-1
v_gene: TRBV18
abundance: NA
CDR3nt: TGTGCCAGCTCACCACCTTCGAGTCATGAGCAGTTCTTC
CDR3aa: CASSPPSSHEQFF

d_gene: NA
j_gene: TRBJ1-3
v_gene: TRBV28
abundance: NA
CDR3nt: TGTGCCAGCAGTTTATGGGAGTCAGGAAACACCATATATTTT
CDR3aa: CASSLWESGNTIYF

d_gene: NA
j_gene: TRBJ2-6
v_gene: TRBV15
abundance: NA
CDR3nt: TGTGCCACCAGCAGAGGTAAATTCTACTCTGGGGCCAACGTCCTGACTTTC
CDR3aa: CATSRGKFYSGANVLTF

d_gene: NA
j_gene: TRBJ1-4
v_gene: TRBV5-5
abundance: NA
CDR3nt: TGTGCCAGCCTAGGGGATGAAAAACTGTTTTTT
CDR3aa: CASLGDEKLFF

d_gene: TRBD2
j_gene: TRBJ2-7
v_gene: TRBV7-2
abundance: NA
CDR3nt: TGTGCCAGCTCTCGAAGTAAAGCGGGAGCCTCCGAGCAGTACTTC
CDR3aa: CASSRSKAGASEQYF

d_gene: TRBD1
j_gene: TRBJ2-7
v_gene: TRBV10-3
abundance: NA
CDR3nt: TGTGCCATCAGCGGAGGACAGGGACGCTCCTACGAGCAGTACTTC
CDR3aa: CAISGGQGRSYEQYF

d_gene: TRBD2
j_gene: TRBJ2-7
v_gene: TRBV27
abundance: NA
CDR3nt: TGTGCCAGCAGTTTTAGCGGGGGAGGCCAATACGAGCAGTACTTC
CDR3aa: CASSFSGGGQYEQYF